This TCR beta chain was captured by sequencing in a study of blood T cells in healthy people across ages. Combining a sample-barcoded 5' primer with a J-beta primer mix, a second PCR ran for roughly 7 to 11 cycles. Every molecule of cDNA carried a tag from a template-switch adaptor with 12 random nucleotides. TCRdb re-called the 5' RACE reads through MiXCR, storing one row per CDR3 protein. Found here are roughly 800,000 distinct CDR3 sequences, over 45% of them singletons; the top ten hold around 20%. The sample taken for sequencing was blood. This clonotype originated in a young man in good health.

CDR3 in amino acids: CSGSRPGPSYNEQFF. The CDR3 bases are TGCAGTGGCAGCCGTCCGGGGCCATCCTACAATGAGCAGTTCTTC. The chain combines TRBV20-1 with TRBJ2-1; D tentatively fits TRBD1 or TRBD2 (5 bases each). The germline CDR1 and CDR2 sequences are DFQATT and SNEGSKA (reference sequence). The V end was cut by 7 bases, the J end by 1 base, with 17 bases between. This CDR3 region has 15 residues.